This T cell receptor beta chain was found in a study of blood T cell repertoires in COVID-19. Study summary: Samples came from the United States, Italy and Spain, spanning acute and convalescent COVID-19. The cDNA or gDNA used as material had been derived from T cells, B-cell-depleted T cells, or PBMCs.

This clone was seen just once. Per the original methods: Using reference gene primer amplification, nucleated cell counts were estimated. The table came from immunoSEQ multiplex PCR; TCRdb's copy has only in-frame clones and leaves some out. The D gene and trimming were derived from the DNA, and the V and J assignments and clone size from that table. Of 110,000 to 150,000 clones detected, approximately 80% appear once; the ten largest clones hold 40% to 55%. Unmatched junction bases numbered 10, after V lost 5 bases and J lost 3 bases. Per the germline V gene, CDR1 is SGHVS and CDR2 is FQNEAQ. CDR3 length: 15 residues.

The TCR sequence derives from a human donor in a cohort sampled during active COVID-19. Sequencing was done on a sample of peripheral blood. J is TRBJ2-7 and V is TRBV7-8; TRBD1 agrees at 7 bases. CDR3 sequence reads: CASSPDGDRFYEQYF. The CDR3 DNA is TGTGCCAGCAGCCCCGACGGGGACAGATTCTACGAGCAGTACTTC.